The T cell receptor beta chain described here comes from a study of cytomegalovirus exposure and HLA in healthy donors. General study findings and limits: Reportedly, cytomegalovirus status was diagnosed with high sensitivity and specificity. Certain sequence variants were highly shared and formed a cluster, and this cluster was likely a sequencing artifact. A later analysis found most CMV-associated TCR beta chains apparently HLA-restricted.

Remarks on this clone: The antigen is undetermined.

60 Vbeta and 13 Jbeta primers were used in PCR. The method was immunoSEQ multiplex PCR; TCRdb's version includes in-frame clones alone and lacks a portion of them. The data contain 150,000 to 200,000 clones, 81% of them singletons. Germline assignment: CDR1 SGHDT and CDR2 YYEEEE. This CDR3 has 14 amino acids. The ends were cut back, 6 bases at V and 2 bases at J, with 13 bases in the middle. V usage is TRBV5-6 and J usage is TRBJ2-3; TRBD1 is a possible D gene (6 bases). Sample: PBMCs. The clonotype originates from a woman aged 18 to 35 in good health and CMV-seropositive. This chain's CDR3 is CASTPGDLTDTQYF. In DNA, the CDR3 is TGTGCCAGCACCCCAGGGGACCTCACAGATACGCAGTATTTT.